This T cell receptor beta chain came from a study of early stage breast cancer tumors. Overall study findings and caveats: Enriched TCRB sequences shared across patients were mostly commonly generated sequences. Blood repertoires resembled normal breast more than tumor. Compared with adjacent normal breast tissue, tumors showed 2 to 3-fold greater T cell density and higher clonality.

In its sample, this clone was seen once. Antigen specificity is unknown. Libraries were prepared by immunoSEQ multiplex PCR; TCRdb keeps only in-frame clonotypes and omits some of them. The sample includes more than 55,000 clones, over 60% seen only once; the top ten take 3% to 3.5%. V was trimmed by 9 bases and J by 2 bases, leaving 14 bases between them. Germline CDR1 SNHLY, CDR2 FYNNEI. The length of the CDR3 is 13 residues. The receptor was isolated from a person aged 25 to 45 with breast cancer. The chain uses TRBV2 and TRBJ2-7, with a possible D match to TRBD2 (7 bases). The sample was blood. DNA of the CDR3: TGTGCCAGGTCACAGGGAGGGACCTACGAGCAGTACTTC. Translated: CARSQGGTYEQYF.